Each of the 19 T cell receptor beta chains below was sequenced from the same sample in a study of T cells after yellow fever vaccination. TCRdb fed the 5' RACE reads into MiXCR, producing one record per CDR3 protein. The sample carries more than 250,000 distinct CDR3 sequences, around 6.8% recorded once. The input for sequencing was PBMCs, taken around 45 days after the first yellow fever vaccination. The receptors stem from a man between 18 and 35 years old who received the YFV17D yellow fever vaccine.

This clonotype showed up just a few times. The V gene is TRBV5-1, the J gene TRBJ2-7; D tentatively reads TRBD1 or TRBD2 (5 bases each). The ends were cut back, 0 bases at V and 0 bases at J, with 10 bases in the middle. This CDR3 has 15 amino acids. Per the germline V gene, CDR1 is SGHRS and CDR2 is YFSETQ. CDR3: CASSLDGTVSYEQYF. CDR3 coding DNA: TGCGCCAGCAGCTTGGATGGGACGGTCTCCTACGAGCAGTACTTC. The full variable domain, its missing parts supplied by reference TRBV5-1 and TRBJ2-7, is KAGVTQTPRYLIKTRGQQVTLSCSPISGHRSVSWYQQTPGQGLQFLFEYFSETQRNKGNFPGRFSGRQFSNSRSEMNVSTLELGDSALYLCASSLDGTVSYEQYFGPGTRLTVT.

The genes are TRBV10-3 and TRBJ2-1, with TRBD1 matching over 7 bases. The CDR3 totals 13 residues. Germline V gives CDR1 ENHRY, CDR2 SYGVKD. J was trimmed by 9 bases and V by 6 bases; bases with no gene match: 8. CDR3 DNA: TGTGCCATCAGCCAGGGGGTTATGAGTGAGCAGTTCTTC. Residues: CAISQGVMSEQFF.

In its sample, this clonotype was seen many times. The J gene is TRBJ2-1, the V gene TRBV10-3; the D gene is possibly TRBD2 (5 bases). The CDR3 totals 15 residues. Germline CDR1 is ENHRY and CDR2 is SYGVKD. Trimming took off 4 bases at V and 0 bases at J, with 10 bases between the two ends. CDR3 loop: CAISVPGSSYNEQFF. CDR3 bases: TGTGCCATCAGTGTCCCGGGGAGCTCCTACAATGAGCAGTTCTTC.

There are a few counts of this clonotype. This chain uses TRBV7-2 with TRBJ1-2, with a possible D match to TRBD1 (5 bases). Germline assignment: CDR1 SGHTA and CDR2 FQGNSA. With 1 base removed from V and 0 bases from J, the gap between germline ends came to 9 bases. CDR3 length equals 15 residues. CDR3 loop: CASSLVKGTNYGYTF. CDR3 DNA: TGTGCCAGCAGCTTAGTAAAGGGGACTAACTATGGCTACACCTTC.

This clonotype was picked up many times. J is TRBJ1-1 and V is TRBV6-5; D is possibly TRBD1 (6 bases). The V end lost 0 bases, the J end lost 8 bases, and 13 bases lay between the germline ends. From germline, CDR1 is MNHEY and CDR2 SVGAGI. The CDR3 loop spans 14 amino acids. CDR3 region: CASSYSRGAGEAFF. In DNA form, the CDR3 reads TGTGCCAGCAGTTACTCCCGGGGGGCTGGGGAAGCTTTCTTT.

This clonotype has only a few counts. CDR3 DNA sequence: TGTGCCAGCAGCCCATACAGGGATCTTGGGGAGACCCAGTACTTC. Translated, it gives CASSPYRDLGETQYF. J is TRBJ2-5 and V is TRBV5-4; D might be TRBD1 (6 bases). The V gene lost 4 bases and the J gene lost 5 bases, with 18 bases spanning the gap. Germline CDR1 is SGHNT and CDR2 is YYREEE (reference sequence). This CDR3 contains 15 residues.

In this sample, this clonotype turned up many times. This chain connects TRBV7-9 to TRBJ2-2, with D unresolved. Trimming cost V 6 bases and J 2 bases, with 10 bases left between them. The CDR3 runs to 14 residues. Germline V lookup: CDR1 SEHNR, CDR2 FQNEAQ (reference sequence). Written as DNA, the CDR3 is TGTGCCAGCAGGCCTCGGCAAAACACCGGGGAGCTGTTTTTT. This sequence encodes CASRPRQNTGELFF.

Only a few counts were recorded for this clonotype. This chain joins TRBV30 and TRBJ2-3; no definite D call. V shed 5 bases and J shed 4 bases, with 10 bases lying between them. The length of the CDR3 is 12 residues. Germline loops: CDR1 GTSNPN, CDR2 SVGIG (reference sequence). This chain's CDR3 is CAWRDGPDTQYF. The DNA for the CDR3 is TGTGCCTGGCGCGATGGTCCAGATACGCAGTATTTT.

CDR3 residues: CASSIGWVNTGELFF. The CDR3 DNA sequence: TGTGCCAGTAGTATAGGGTGGGTGAACACCGGGGAGCTGTTTTTT. This rearrangement joins TRBV19 to TRBJ2-2, with no clear D. V dropped 1 base and J dropped 1 base, with 7 bases sitting between them. This CDR3 has 15 residues. Looked up from germline, CDR1 is LNHDA and CDR2 is SQIVND (reference sequence).

This chain uses TRBV18 with TRBJ2-5; possibly TRBD2 for D (5 bases). The V and J ends lost 0 bases and 3 bases respectively, with 8 bases between them. The CDR3 has 14 amino acids. CDR1 is KGHSH, CDR2 LQKENI, per germline. Here the CDR3 reads CASSPPRLKETQYF. CDR3 sequence (DNA): TGTGCCAGCTCACCACCACGACTAAAAGAGACCCAGTACTTC. The whole variable domain, remainder taken from reference TRBV18 and TRBJ2-5, is NAGVMQNPRHLVRRRGQEARLRCSPMKGHSHVYWYRQLPEEGLKFMVYLQKENIIDESGMPKERFSAEFPKEGPSILRIQQVVRGDSAAYFCASSPPRLKETQYFGPGTRLLVL.

This clonotype has a handful of counts. This chain links TRBV15 with TRBJ2-1; D remains ambiguous. The CDR3 is made up of 14 amino acids. V was clipped by 0 bases and J by 6 bases, with 9 bases between them. CDR1 is LNHNV, CDR2 YYDKDF, per germline (reference sequence). In DNA, the CDR3 is TGTGCCACCAGCAGAGATGAGACGTTCAATGAGCAGTTCTTC. It encodes CATSRDETFNEQFF.

The table lists this clonotype with a few counts. V gene TRBV20-1 combines with J gene TRBJ2-5; 9 nucleotides agree with TRBD2. Germline V gene data show CDR1 as DFQATT and CDR2 as SNEGSKA (reference sequence). J was trimmed by 2 bases and V by 0 bases; bases with no gene match: 13. The CDR3 sequence is 18 residues long. Here the CDR3 DNA reads TGCAGTGCTAGAGATTTGTTGGCGGGGGGGTTCACACAAGAGACCCAGTACTTC. Its translation: CSARDLLAGGFTQETQYF.

This clonotype was recorded at least ten times. This chain joins TRBV10-3 and TRBJ2-1; 10 nucleotides agree with TRBD1. In germline, CDR1 is ENHRY, CDR2 SYGVKD. V lost 10 bases and J lost 8; bases outside the gene matches: 26. The CDR3 totals 19 residues. CDR3 amino acids: CATLSSLDRGPPATDEQFF. In DNA, the CDR3 is TGTGCCACCCTCTCCAGCCTTGACAGGGGGCCCCCGGCAACCGATGAGCAGTTCTTC.

This clonotype was seen more than once but under ten times. The genes are TRBV18 and TRBJ1-1; D is ambiguous. This CDR3 comprises 15 residues. V lost 4 bases to trimming and J lost 1 base, with 13 bases between them. The germline CDR1 and CDR2 sequences are KGHSH and LQKENI. CDR3 bases: TGTGCCAGCTCACAAGGTCCGACTCCGAACACTGAAGCTTTCTTT. Translating gives CASSQGPTPNTEAFF.

This clonotype was observed many times. The V call is TRBV7-9, the J call TRBJ1-2, with TRBD1 matching over 8 bases. This CDR3 has 13 amino acids. Germline V gene data show CDR1 as SEHNR and CDR2 as FQNEAQ (reference sequence). V lost 1 base to trimming and J lost 8 bases; unmatched junction nucleotides: 3. CDR3 nucleotides: TGTGCCAGCAGCTTAGGACAGGGGTCCGGCTACACCTTC. This codes for CASSLGQGSGYTF.

The rearrangement joins TRBV18 to TRBJ1-1; D gene uncertain. The CDR3 runs to 15 residues. V lost 0 bases and J 5 bases, leaving 13 bases between the germline ends. Germline lookup yields CDR1 KGHSH and CDR2 LQKENI. The CDR3 here is CASSPPSPRGTEAFF. The CDR3 DNA sequence: TGTGCCAGCTCACCACCCTCCCCGCGTGGGACTGAAGCTTTCTTT. Full variable domain (outside the CDR3, taken from reference TRBV18 and TRBJ1-1): NAGVMQNPRHLVRRRGQEARLRCSPMKGHSHVYWYRQLPEEGLKFMVYLQKENIIDESGMPKERFSAEFPKEGPSILRIQQVVRGDSAAYFCASSPPSPRGTEAFFGQGTRLTVV.

In this sample, this clonotype turned up many times. The V call is TRBV7-2, the J call TRBJ2-3; the D call may be TRBD1 or TRBD2 (7 bases each). CDR1 is SGHTA and CDR2 is FQGNSA in the germline V gene. The CDR3 loop spans 15 amino acids. V lost 5 bases and J 3 bases, leaving 15 bases between the germline ends. CDR3 in DNA: TGTGCCAGCAGCCGGCAGGGGGGGGGGACAGATACGCAGTATTTT. This translates into CASSRQGGGTDTQYF.

There are a few counts of this clonotype. V is TRBV25-1 and J is TRBJ2-3; the D gene could be TRBD1 or TRBD2 (6 bases each). The V end was cut by 3 bases, the J end by 2 bases, with 18 bases between. The CDR3 is 17 amino acids. The germline V gene has CDR1 MGHDK and CDR2 SYGVNS. The CDR3 loop is CASSEEGGTLSTDTQYF. CDR3 DNA: TGTGCCAGCAGTGAGGAAGGAGGGACACTCTCCACAGATACGCAGTATTTT. Combining the CDR3 with reference TRBV25-1 and TRBJ2-3 gives the whole variable domain EADIYQTPRYLVIGTGKKITLECSQTMGHDKMYWYQQDPGMELHLIHYSYGVNSTEKGDLSSESTVSRIRTEHFPLTLESARPSHTSQYLCASSEEGGTLSTDTQYFGPGTRLTVL.

This clonotype was detected many times. The chain joins TRBV5-1 to TRBJ1-2, with TRBD1 as a possible D gene (6 bases). Between the trimmed V and J ends, which lost 0 bases and 4 bases, there was a span of 10 bases. Germline CDR1 and CDR2: SGHRS and YFSETQ. This CDR3 has 14 amino acids. CDR3 amino acids: CASSLGGDTYGYTF. DNA for the CDR3: TGCGCCAGCAGCTTGGGAGGGGACACCTATGGCTACACCTTC.